One TCR beta chain is described in this entry. V lost 1 base to trimming and J lost 3 bases, with 13 bases between them. Looked up from germline, CDR1 is LNHDA and CDR2 is SQIVND (reference sequence). This CDR3 is 15 amino acids long. The source of the sample is a study of blood T cell repertoires in COVID-19. Study information: The United States, Italy and Spain supplied acute and convalescent COVID-19 samples. Sample material is recorded as cDNA or gDNA derived from T cells, B-cell-depleted T cells, or PBMCs.

Authors' processing steps: Reference gene primer amplification gave estimated nucleated cell counts. Profiled with immunoSEQ multiplex PCR; TCRdb holds only in-frame clones, not every one. The V and J calls and clone size are taken from that table; D and trimming were inferred from the DNA. The table records under 25,000 clones, 83% of them present only once. This chain links TRBV19 with TRBJ2-7; D is possibly TRBD2 (6 bases). The receptor was derived from a man aged 70 or older with acute or convalescent COVID-19. What was sequenced was peripheral blood. The DNA for the CDR3 is TGTGCCAGTAGTATAGTCGCGGGAAGGAGCTACGAGCAGTACTTC. It yields the protein CASSIVAGRSYEQYF.